This T cell receptor (beta chain) stems from a study of vaccination and CD4 T cells after COVID-19. In regard to this clonotype: Its antigen is still unknown.

Treatment noted: roughly ten-day PBMC culture with coronavirus spike peptide pools or control peptides (ViraFEST assay). Cultured CD4+ T-cell DNA underwent Oncomine TCR Beta short-read sequencing. TCRdb ran MiXCR on the PCR reads and lists one entry per CDR3 protein. The sample holds 11,000 to 15,000 distinct CDR3 sequences; about 29% are singletons and the top ten take less than 25%. The germline V gene has CDR1 SGHDT and CDR2 YYEEEE. V lost 4 bases to trimming and J lost 6 bases, with 11 bases between them. This CDR3 has 13 amino acids. Sequenced material: cultured CD4+ T cells from blood. V gene TRBV5-6 combines with J gene TRBJ1-5, with D possibly TRBD1 on 6 matching bases. The TCR sequence derives from a human donor with COVID-19. CDR3 region: CASSLDRGQPQHF. The CDR3 nucleotides read TGTGCCAGCAGCCTGGACAGAGGTCAGCCCCAGCATTTT. The variable domain in full, completed from reference TRBV5-6 and TRBJ1-5, reads DAGVTQSPTHLIKTRGQQVTLRCSPKSGHDTVSWYQQALGQGPQFIFQYYEEEERQRGNFPDRFSGHQFPNYSSELNVNALLLGDSALYLCASSLDRGQPQHFGDGTRLSIL.